The 25 T cell receptor beta chains listed next were all sequenced from one sample in a study of blood T cell repertoires in COVID-19. The assay was immunoSEQ multiplex PCR, and TCRdb's table has in-frame clones only and misses some. The sample comprises roughly 200,000 clones, roughly 83% of which are singletons, and about 5.6% rests with the top ten. Specimen: PBMCs or T cells enriched from blood (not recorded which). These receptors were collected from a middle-aged man with acute COVID-19.

This clone came up many times. The CDR3 sequence: CATSRGTSLEWLRTDTQYF. The CDR3 DNA is TGTGCCACCAGCAGAGGGACTAGCTTGGAGTGGTTGCGCACAGATACGCAGTATTTT. The gene calls are TRBV15 and TRBJ2-3; 8 nucleotides align to TRBD2. Germline CDR1 is LNHNV and CDR2 is YYDKDF (reference sequence). Trimming at V came to 1 base and at J to 1 base, leaving 13 bases not matched to a gene. The CDR3 has 19 residues.

The chain uses TRBV19 and TRBJ2-1, with 7 bases that match TRBD2. CDR3 size: 14 residues. In germline, CDR1 is LNHDA, CDR2 SQIVND (reference sequence). V gave up 8 bases and J gave up 5 bases; unmatched junction bases: 9. The CDR3 sequence is CASAAGPKHNEQFF. The CDR3, as DNA: TGTGCCAGTGCAGCGGGACCGAAACACAATGAGCAGTTCTTC.

The chain carries TRBV7-8 and TRBJ2-7; TRBD2 agrees at 11 bases. The V segment lost 3 bases and the J segment 7 bases; nucleotides outside the gene matches: 14. CDR1 and CDR2 (germline): SGHVS, FQNEAQ. The CDR3 totals 17 residues. CDR3 coding DNA: TGTGCCAGCAGCTTCTCATCACTAGCGGGAGCGGCGGGAGAGCAGTACTTC. Encoded protein: CASSFSSLAGAAGEQYF.

This chain connects TRBV9 to TRBJ2-5; 9 bases line up with TRBD1. V lost 4 bases to trimming and J lost 3 bases; unmatched junction nucleotides: 1. CDR1 and CDR2 (germline): SGDLS, YYNGEE. The CDR3 consists of 13 residues. The CDR3, as DNA: TGTGCCAGCAGCAGGGACAGGGAAGAGACCCAGTACTTC. Its translation is CASSRDREETQYF.

The J gene is TRBJ1-6, the V gene TRBV7-8; a weak D match, TRBD1 (5 bases). Trimming stripped 10 bases from V and 5 bases from J, with 15 bases between. Looked up from germline, CDR1 is SGHVS and CDR2 is FQNEAQ. CDR3 length: 14 amino acids. The CDR3 DNA follows: TGTGCCACCGCTTCAGGGCCGGATAATTCACCCCTCCACTTT. Protein: CATASGPDNSPLHF.

This clone was seen just once. The chain combines TRBV5-4 with TRBJ1-2; D remains unclear. In germline, CDR1 is SGHNT, CDR2 YYREEE (reference sequence). The CDR3 contains 14 residues. V shed 4 bases and J shed 11 bases, with 21 bases lying between them. The CDR3 is CASSRSSGEVGYTF. The CDR3 region has the DNA TGTGCCAGCAGCAGGTCGTCCGGGGAGGTGGGGTACACCTTC. The full variable domain, rest sourced from reference TRBV5-4 and TRBJ1-2, is ETGVTQSPTHLIKTRGQQVTLRCSSQSGHNTVSWYQQALGQGPQFIFQYYREEENGRGNFPPRFSGLQFPNYSSELNVNALELDDSALYLCASSRSSGEVGYTFGSGTRLTVV.

The V call is TRBV2, the J call TRBJ1-1; tentatively, D is TRBD1 (5 bases). CDR1 and CDR2 (germline): SNHLY, FYNNEI. The CDR3 runs to 12 residues. Trimming took 3 bases from V and 11 from J, leaving 13 bases between them. CDR3 loop: CASSEGTPGAFF. The CDR3 region has the DNA TGTGCCAGCAGTGAGGGGACTCCGGGGGCTTTCTTT.

The chain is built from TRBV11-2 and TRBJ2-5, with TRBD2 matching over 7 bases. The CDR3 length is 15 residues. V lost 5 bases and J lost 6; bases outside the gene matches: 12. Germline assignment: CDR1 SGHAT and CDR2 FQNNGV. The CDR3 is CASSPTPGLQKTQYF. DNA for the CDR3: TGTGCCAGCAGCCCGACGCCGGGACTACAAAAGACCCAGTACTTC.

The rearrangement joins TRBV7-9 to TRBJ2-1; 13 bases line up with TRBD2. The CDR3 totals 15 residues. V was clipped by 5 bases and J by 4 bases; unmatched bases: 2. Germline V CDR1 and CDR2: SEHNR, FQNEAQ (reference sequence). CDR3 in amino acids: CASSLLAGGYNEQFF. CDR3 DNA: TGTGCCAGCAGCCTACTAGCGGGAGGGTACAATGAGCAGTTCTTC.

This chain links TRBV6-5 with TRBJ1-1; D unresolved. Germline CDR1 MNHEY, CDR2 SVGAGI. Trimming took off 2 bases at V and 1 base at J, with 5 bases between the two ends. This CDR3 comprises 13 residues. CDR3 in amino acids: CASSYQENTEAFF. Here the CDR3 DNA reads TGTGCCAGCAGTTACCAGGAGAACACTGAAGCTTTCTTT.

This chain uses TRBV10-1 with TRBJ2-1, with TRBD2 matching 11 bases. V was clipped by 6 bases and J by 10 bases; unmatched bases: 8. The CDR3 is made up of 14 amino acids. CDR1 and CDR2 from the germline V gene are WNHNN and SYGVQD (reference sequence). CDR3 loop: CASSPLAGAAEQFF. CDR3 in DNA: TGCGCCAGCAGCCCACTAGCGGGAGCGGCCGAGCAGTTCTTC.

The gene calls are TRBV18 and TRBJ1-1, with 7 bases matching TRBD1. This CDR3 spans 15 amino acids. Trimming took 6 bases from V and 6 from J; bases not matched to a gene: 13. Germline CDR1 is KGHSH and CDR2 is LQKENI. CDR3 DNA: TGTGCCAGCTCGGAGAGCTTACAGGGGAAGTCTGAAGCTTTCTTT. It translates to CASSESLQGKSEAFF.

The V gene is TRBV27, the J gene TRBJ2-7; D gene uncertain. This CDR3 is built from 13 residues. The V gene lost 5 bases and the J gene lost 4 bases, with 12 bases spanning the gap. Germline-derived CDR1 and CDR2 are MNHEY and SMNVEV (reference sequence). This chain's CDR3 is CASSAKQRYEQYF. The CDR3, as DNA: TGTGCCAGCAGTGCCAAACAGAGATACGAGCAGTACTTC.

The chain combines TRBV2 with TRBJ2-7, with D perhaps TRBD1 (6 bases). This CDR3 region has 15 residues. The germline V gene has CDR1 SNHLY and CDR2 FYNNEI. V lost 6 bases and J lost 0, with 15 bases in between. Here the CDR3 reads CASSLGTQGSYEQYF. The CDR3 nucleotides read TGTGCCAGCAGCCTCGGGACACAGGGCTCCTACGAGCAGTACTTC.

The gene calls are TRBV5-1 and TRBJ2-1; 10 nucleotides agree with TRBD2. Trimming at V came to 3 bases and at J to 4 bases, leaving 4 bases not matched to a gene. Germline CDR1 reads SGHRS; CDR2 reads YFSETQ. The CDR3 extends over 15 amino acids. The CDR3 DNA follows: TGCGCCAGCAGCTCCGGACTAGCGGTATACAATGAGCAGTTCTTC. It translates to CASSSGLAVYNEQFF.

The V call is TRBV29-1, the J call TRBJ1-5, with 7 bases matching TRBD1. The CDR3 is 13 residues long. V shed 5 bases and J 2 bases; nucleotides not matched to a gene: 3. Germline assignment: CDR1 SQVTM and CDR2 ANQGSEA. The CDR3 is CSVQGDRNQPQHF. DNA for the CDR3: TGCAGCGTTCAGGGGGATCGCAATCAGCCCCAGCATTTT.

The V gene is TRBV11-3, the J gene TRBJ2-2, with 7 bases aligning to TRBD1. V trimming: 4 bases; J trimming: 2 bases; junction bases outside the gene matches: 4. Germline V gene data show CDR1 as SGHNT and CDR2 as YENEEA. The CDR3 has 15 amino acids. CDR3 nucleotide sequence: TGTGCCAGCAGCTCCGGGACAGTTAACACCGGGGAGCTGTTTTTT. It codes for CASSSGTVNTGELFF.

The CDR3 nucleotides read TGTGCCAGCAGCCCAAAAGCCACCGGGGAGCTGTTTTTT. As protein: CASSPKATGELFF. J is TRBJ2-2 and V is TRBV11-3; D is unresolved. The CDR3 is 13 residues long. Germline lookup yields CDR1 SGHNT and CDR2 YENEEA. Between the trimmed V and J ends, which lost 5 bases and 4 bases, there was a span of 8 bases. The whole variable domain, filled in from reference TRBV11-3 and TRBJ2-2, reads EAGVVQSPRYKIIEKKQPVAFWCNPISGHNTLYWYLQNLGQGPELLIRYENEEAVDDSQLPKDRFSAERLKGVDSTLKIQPAELGDSAVYLCASSPKATGELFFGEGSRLTVL.

This chain links TRBV2 with TRBJ1-2; TRBD1 aligns across 7 bases. Germline loops: CDR1 SNHLY, CDR2 FYNNEI. The V and J ends lost 6 bases and 6 bases, in that order; junction bases with no gene match: 4. The CDR3 length is 12 residues. CDR3 in DNA: TGTGCCAGCAGACAGGGGAGAGATGGCTACACCTTC. It translates to CASRQGRDGYTF.

In regard to this clone: A junction boundary mismatches the germline segment, possibly from a read error. The chain uses TRBV2 and TRBJ2-1; TRBD2 agrees at 7 bases. This CDR3 has 11 amino acids. The germline gives CDR1 SNHLY, CDR2 FYNNEI. CDR3 amino acids: CASWGGTAFLF. The CDR3 coding sequence is TGTGCCAGCTGGGGGGGGACTGCCTTTCTCTTC.

This chain uses TRBV10-3 with TRBJ2-5; the D gene is possibly TRBD2 (6 bases). Germline values: CDR1 ENHRY, CDR2 SYGVKD. Trimming took off 11 bases at V and 2 bases at J, with 18 bases between the two ends. The CDR3 has 14 residues. The CDR3 nucleotides read TGTGCCGCGACAGCGGGCCCCTTGCAAGAGACCCAGTACTTC. This sequence encodes CAATAGPLQETQYF.

A single count supports this clone. The chain is built from TRBV6-2 or TRBV6-3 and TRBJ2-7, with TRBD2 as a possible D gene (5 bases). Between the trimmed V and J ends, which lost 5 bases and 9 bases, there was a span of 23 bases. Looked up from germline, CDR1 is MNHEY and CDR2 is SVGEGT. The CDR3 totals 15 residues. The CDR3 region is CASSRLETLKEGQYF. CDR3 bases: TGTGCCAGCAGTAGACTTGAGACACTGAAAGAGGGGCAGTACTTC.

V usage is TRBV18 and J usage is TRBJ2-5; D gene ambiguous. The germline CDR1 and CDR2 sequences are KGHSH and LQKENI. The V gene lost 2 bases and the J gene lost 5 bases, with 9 bases spanning the gap. The CDR3 consists of 13 residues. In DNA, the CDR3 is TGTGCCAGCTCACCAGGTGTCCGGGAGACCCAGTACTTC. It translates to CASSPGVRETQYF.

The chain combines TRBV18 with TRBJ1-1, with 9 bases identical to TRBD1. CDR3 length: 14 amino acids. The germline V gene has CDR1 KGHSH and CDR2 LQKENI. With 6 bases clipped from V and 7 bases from J, the junction kept 9 bases outside the gene matches. The CDR3 is CASSQRTGDGEAFF. The CDR3 DNA is TGTGCCAGCTCCCAAAGGACAGGGGATGGTGAAGCTTTCTTT.

V is TRBV19 and J is TRBJ2-2, with 9 bases lining up with TRBD2. Germline V gene data show CDR1 as LNHDA and CDR2 as SQIVND (reference sequence). The CDR3 contains 16 residues. V was clipped by 3 bases and J by 6 bases; unmatched bases: 8. The CDR3 coding sequence is TGTGCCAGTAGTATCTGGCCAGCGGGAGGCTCCGGGGAGCTGTTTTTT. Its translation: CASSIWPAGGSGELFF.